This is a list of T cell receptor beta chains from one sample in a study of blood T cell repertoires in COVID-19. Repertoires were generated with immunoSEQ multiplex PCR, while TCRdb's copy carries only in-frame clones and drops some. Here the sample spans 200,000 to 250,000 clones, roughly 89% being singletons. Sequencing was done on a sample of peripheral blood. These receptors all stem from a man aged 55 to 70 who had recovered from COVID-19. CDR3s leave out the opening cysteine and the closing phenylalanine or tryptophan. Expanded clones are given a class, and other clones once, few, many or no size at all.

TRBJ2-1	TRBV27	19	NA	ASSLWGRSPPLTALYNEQF
TRBJ1-6	TRBV6-5	12	NA	ASRQVRDNSPLH
TRBJ1-2	TRBV5-4	13	NA	AIRDRDKEDYGYT
TRBJ2-7	TRBV28	13	NA	ASRRTSGRSYEQY
TRBJ2-7	TRBV6-2/TRBV6-3	12	NA	ASSSPHSTYEQY
TRBJ1-2	TRBV2	13	few	ASRDRGLANYGYT
TRBJ2-1	TRBV27	12	NA	ASGEDRGVREQF
TRBJ1-1	TRBV3-1/TRBV3-2	12	NA	ASSQQGASTEAF
TRBJ1-5	TRBV7-2	13	NA	ASSSGVYSNQPQH
TRBJ2-2	TRBV28	11	NA	ASISQGAGELF
TRBJ1-1	TRBV29-1	15	NA	SVVSSGFREVNTEAF
TRBJ2-1	TRBV1	18	NA	TSSQEATSGRLASYNEQF
TRBJ2-1	TRBV20-1	9	NA	SGGGYNEQF
TRBJ1-1	TRBV11-1	12	NA	ASSQTDRGTEAF
TRBJ2-3	TRBV28	13	once	ASSLRGTSRYTQY
TRBJ1-1	TRBV6-5	10	NA	ASKREYTEAF
TRBJ1-4	TRBV2	7	NA	ASNSGLF
TRBJ2-7	TRBV5-1	13	NA	ASSSTSGRTREQY
TRBJ2-5	TRBV5-1	12	once	ASSPGTGFQTQY
TRBJ2-4	TRBV27	12	NA	ASSWAGSTNIQY
TRBJ1-2	TRBV21-1	14	NA	ASSLQLDSTNYGYT
TRBJ1-6	TRBV19	13	once	ASSIEGQVPSPLH
TRBJ2-3	TRBV5-4	11	NA	ASSQRGTDTQY
TRBJ2-3	TRBV19	12	few	ATWTRLPTDTQY
TRBJ1-5	TRBV15	13	NA	ATSRESTADQPQH
TRBJ1-6	TRBV6-5	13	NA	ASLGDRGGNSPLH
TRBJ2-6	TRBV7-3	13	NA	ASSRDRSGANVLT
TRBJ2-7	TRBV6-5	13	NA	ASSYSWAVKGEQY
TRBJ1-1	TRBV6-1	11	few	ASKGQGTTEAF